The 16 T cell receptor beta chains below were found in one sample sequenced in a study of regulatory T cells in long-lasting Graves disease. For TCR beta, libraries came from iRepertoire HTBI primers and Arm-PCR of CDR3 regions. TCRdb ran MiXCR on the multiplex PCR reads and lists one entry per CDR3 protein. The repertoire consists of a few hundred thousand distinct CDR3 sequences, with approximately 20% occurring once and the leading ten covering approximately 15%. Time point given: newly diagnosed GD, antithyroid drugs for less than 3 months. From RNA extracted from PBMCs, the TCR library was made. Another study also made use of these data, one on T cells in Graves' hyperthyroidism and ophthalmopathy.

The material sequenced was peripheral blood mononuclear cells (PBMCs), taken at new diagnosis, from a patient treated with antithyroid drugs. Source of these receptors: a woman aged 25 to 45 with Graves disease.

This clonotype was observed many times. The rearrangement uses TRBV5-1 and TRBJ2-3, with 9 bases fitting TRBD2. In germline, CDR1 is SGHRS, CDR2 YFSETQ. Unmatched junction bases numbered 10, after V lost 6 bases and J lost 5 bases. This CDR3 has 15 amino acids. The CDR3 sequence is CASTTSGTSGDTQYF. CDR3 nucleotide sequence: TGCGCCAGCACGACTAGCGGTACCTCCGGAGATACGCAGTATTTT.

Ten or more counts support this clonotype. In nucleotides, the CDR3 is TGTGCCAGCAGCACAGTGGGTGGCAGGCGGAATGAGCAGTTCTTC. Its protein is CASSTVGGRRNEQFF. V is TRBV5-5 and J is TRBJ2-1; no clear D. Germline V gives CDR1 SGHKS, CDR2 YYEKEE (reference sequence). Trimming took off 4 bases at V and 7 bases at J, with 18 bases between the two ends. The CDR3 runs 15 residues.

The table lists this clonotype with many counts. The V and J genes are TRBV11-2 and TRBJ1-4; D is possibly TRBD1 (6 bases). The CDR3 totals 17 residues. Trimming left V 4 bases short and J 3 bases short, with 18 bases between. The germline V gene encodes CDR1 SGHAT and CDR2 FQNNGV. In DNA form, the CDR3 reads TGTGCCAGCAGCTCCCTCAGGGGAGGGAAGGCTAATGAAAAACTGTTTTTT. It encodes CASSSLRGGKANEKLFF. Filled out from reference TRBV11-2 and TRBJ1-4, the complete variable domain reads EAGVAQSPRYKIIEKRQSVAFWCNPISGHATLYWYQQILGQGPKLLIQFQNNGVVDDSQLPKDRFSAERLKGVDSTLKIQPAKLEDSAVYLCASSSLRGGKANEKLFFGSGTQLSVL.

This clonotype was recorded at least ten times. The J gene is TRBJ1-1, the V gene TRBV18; 11 bases match TRBD1. The CDR3 is made up of 15 amino acids. CDR1 and CDR2 from the germline V gene are KGHSH and LQKENI. V was clipped by 4 bases and J by 4 bases; unmatched bases: 5. DNA of the CDR3: TGTGCCAGCTCACGATCGGGACAGGGGGGCACTGAAGCTTTCTTT. Translation: CASSRSGQGGTEAFF.

This clonotype was detected ten times or more. The J gene is TRBJ2-3, the V gene TRBV7-9; D could derive from TRBD1 or TRBD2 (5 bases each). The germline V gene encodes CDR1 SEHNR and CDR2 FQNEAQ (reference sequence). The CDR3 runs to 15 residues. V was trimmed by 10 bases and J by 6 bases, leaving 23 bases between them. The CDR3 spells CATKARPGPQDTQYF. The CDR3 region has the DNA TGTGCCACCAAAGCCCGGCCGGGGCCCCAGGATACGCAGTATTTT.

This clonotype was picked up many times. The chain recombines TRBV2 with TRBJ1-6; 7 nucleotides line up with TRBD1. The CDR3 is 16 amino acids. Germline trimming cut 5 bases from V and 8 bases from J; bases unmatched to any gene: 12. Germline assignment: CDR1 SNHLY and CDR2 FYNNEI. Here the CDR3 reads CASSSFGGQLDSPLHF. The CDR3 DNA is TGTGCCAGCAGTAGTTTCGGGGGACAGCTAGATTCACCCCTCCACTTT.

This clonotype has a count of ten or more. The V and J genes are TRBV11-2 and TRBJ1-4; perhaps TRBD1 as D (6 bases). V was pared by 3 bases and J by 6 bases, with 11 bases between. CDR1 is SGHAT and CDR2 is FQNNGV in the germline V gene. This CDR3 is 14 amino acids long. CDR3 in DNA: TGTGCCAGCAGCTTGGGGTCAGGGGATGAAAAACTGTTTTTT. This translates into CASSLGSGDEKLFF.

This clonotype was seen repeatedly, ten times or more. This chain connects TRBV12-3 or TRBV12-4 to TRBJ1-5; possibly TRBD1 for D (6 bases). This CDR3 comprises 17 residues. The ends were cut back, 7 bases at V and 9 bases at J, with 28 bases in the middle. The CDR3 nucleotides read TGTGCCAGCAATTCTGGAGGAAGGGGGATGCGTTTGGCGCCCCAGCATTTT. The encoded protein is CASNSGGRGMRLAPQHF.

The table lists this clonotype with a few counts. It may be a read error: a sequence one base away is much more abundant. This sequence joins TRBV3-1 and TRBJ2-1; 9 bases fit TRBD2. CDR3 length: 16 amino acids. The germline CDR1 and CDR2 sequences are LGHDT and YNNKEL (reference sequence). The CDR3 sequence is CTSSVAGASSYNEQFF. DNA of the CDR3: TGTACCAGCAGCGTAGCGGGGGCGAGCTCCTACAATGAGCAGTTCTTC.

This clonotype was observed a few times. The chain joins TRBV6-2 or TRBV6-3 to TRBJ2-3, with TRBD1 matching over 7 bases. J lost 8 bases, V lost 0 bases, and 5 bases had no gene match. The CDR3 extends over 14 amino acids. CDR1 is MNHEY, CDR2 SVGEGT, per germline. The CDR3 loop reads CASSYSPEGATQYF. The CDR3 coding sequence is TGTGCCAGCAGTTACTCGCCAGAGGGGGCTACGCAGTATTTT.

This clonotype has a count of ten or more. The chain joins TRBV20-1 to TRBJ2-7, with D possibly matching TRBD2 (5 bases). The V end lost 4 bases, the J end lost 0 bases, and 10 bases lay between the germline ends. The germline CDR1 and CDR2 sequences are DFQATT and SNEGSKA (reference sequence). There are 13 residues in the CDR3. CDR3 bases: TGCAGTGCTATCCCTGGGAGCTCCTACGAGCAGTACTTC. The encoded protein is CSAIPGSSYEQYF.

V usage is TRBV6-5 and J usage is TRBJ2-5; possible D gene TRBD1, 6 bases. This CDR3 is 15 amino acids long. The germline V gene encodes CDR1 MNHEY and CDR2 SVGAGI. Trimming took off 2 bases at V and 7 bases at J, with 17 bases between the two ends. The CDR3 DNA follows: TGTGCCAGCAGTTACACCACAGGGACCCCCAGGACCCAGTACTTC. It encodes CASSYTTGTPRTQYF.

The genes are TRBV20-1 and TRBJ2-7; 10 positions agree with TRBD2. V trimming: 6 bases; J trimming: 4 bases; junction bases outside the gene matches: 9. Germline lookup yields CDR1 DFQATT and CDR2 SNEGSKA (reference sequence). The CDR3 is made up of 14 amino acids. CDR3 sequence: CSAPQSGGGYEQYF. As DNA, the CDR3 is TGCAGTGCCCCACAAAGCGGGGGGGGATACGAGCAGTACTTC.

The genes are TRBV29-1 and TRBJ1-2; no definite D call. CDR3 length: 11 residues. Germline CDR1 reads SQVTM; CDR2 reads ANQGSEA. V was pared by 7 bases and J by 3 bases, with 9 bases between. The CDR3 DNA reads as TGCAGCGCGGGGAGAGACTATGGCTACACCTTC. Amino acids: CSAGRDYGYTF.

This chain connects TRBV6-1 to TRBJ1-5; D unclear. Germline CDR1 and CDR2: MNHNS and SASEGT. Deletions cut 4 bases from V and 1 base from J, with 14 bases between. This CDR3 contains 16 residues. Written as DNA, the CDR3 is TGTGCCAGCAGTGCCCGGGCCCTGGGGAGCAATCAGCCCCAGCATTTT. As protein: CASSARALGSNQPQHF.

For this clonotype: This sequence may be a read error, since a much larger clone differs from it by one base. This chain connects TRBV10-3 to TRBJ2-5, with TRBD2 matching over 12 bases. J lost 6 bases, V lost 3 bases, and 11 bases had no gene match. CDR1 and CDR2 from the germline V gene are ENHRY and SYGVKD. This CDR3 is 17 amino acids long. The CDR3 loop reads CAISDDLASGGAKTQYF. The CDR3 DNA is TGTGCCATCAGTGATGACCTGGCTAGCGGGGGGGCAAAGACCCAGTACTTC.